This T cell receptor beta chain was recorded in a study of T-cell memory formation after mild COVID-19. General observations from the study: The CD4+ clones that contracted clustered mainly within CM and EM, and the CD8+ clones concentrated in EMRA. Day 15 to 85 contractors were CD4/CD8 balanced; later expanders leaned CD4+.

This CDR3 is built from 14 residues. Between the trimmed V and J ends, which lost 5 bases and 3 bases, there was a span of 13 bases. The germline V gene has CDR1 SGHTA and CDR2 FQGNSA. Via MiXCR, TCRdb re-called the 5' RACE reads, giving one row per CDR3 protein. This table holds some 180,000 distinct CDR3 sequences, approximately 13% found once. This clonotype was found many times. As yet, its antigen is unknown. The source of this sequence is a man between 18 and 35 years old who had mild COVID-19 (a few samples of this study predate the infection). Cell type and time point are not known. Sequencing was done on a sample of PBMCs or a T cell subset sorted from them (not recorded which). This rearrangement joins TRBV7-2 to TRBJ1-1; D is ambiguous. CDR3: CASSLTAADTEAFF. The CDR3 DNA follows: TGTGCCAGCAGCCTCACGGCGGCGGACACTGAAGCTTTCTTT.